This T cell receptor beta chain came from a study of cytomegalovirus exposure and HLA in healthy donors (dated by TCRdb to about 2017). For the wider study: According to an earlier analysis of around 600 of the donors, about 180 million T cells yielded 90 million to 130 million unique TCR beta sequences and 276 Gb of sequence data. Class I and class II HLA loci were covered by the typing at four-digit resolution. In addition to the first cohort of 666 subjects, a separate validation cohort of 120 different subjects was used. In an earlier analysis of a few hundred of the donors, high-throughput TCR beta sequencing was used to judge whether each TCR beta V gene segment behaved as functional or pseudogenic. Because of strong linkage in the cohort, five DR-DQ haplotypes were treated as single units for association and clustering. All discovery cohort repertoires had been generated using a single sequencing platform. Donor age, sex, ethnicity and CMV serostatus were compiled together with the repertoire data. To study patterns of TCR occurrence, a later analysis re-analyzed previously published TCR beta repertoires from 666 donors and added high-resolution HLA genotyping. In the later analysis, no new phenotypic data were used to find candidate immune exposures; instead, reliance was placed on TCR beta sequences and their occurrence across donors. Genome-wide SNP genotypes for about three fifths of the roughly 670 donors were used in a later genetic analysis, which treated that subset as a discovery cohort. Typing coverage varied by locus: roughly 629-630 donors for A, B, C, DRB1 and DQB1; approximately 520 for DQA1; over 600 for DPA1; around 450 for DPB1. Among a few hundred genotyped donors of the cohort, an average of approximately 230,000 unique TCR beta nucleotide sequences were sequenced per donor, around 20% of them non-productive. The T cell repertoires of 550 to 850 subjects were profiled by immunosequencing and related to cytomegalovirus serostatus. About 280 gigabases of sequencing data and approximately 91 million unique TCR sequences made up an early release that covered about 640 HLA-typed donors. The study aimed to test whether cataloging public T cell receptors could reveal signatures of past pathogen exposure. To predict cytomegalovirus infection status, the study combined high-throughput TCR immunosequencing, statistical association of individual TCRs with disease status, and machine learning. Among the roughly 390 genotyped donors, more than 70% belonged to the genetic ancestry cluster associated with self-reported Caucasian donors. General findings and caveats noted by the study authors: In vitro tests confirmed that three of the cytomegalovirus-associated TCR beta chains recognize cytomegalovirus antigens. A total of roughly 160 TCR beta chains were listed by the study as associated with cytomegalovirus. In an earlier analysis of 500 to 650 of the donors, most TCR beta V segments appeared in productive rearrangements about 90% or about 30% of the time, broadly matching IMGT annotations. Because HLA typing was unavailable for some donors at each locus, only the typed subset was used in association tests. An association between a missense DCLRE1C variant and V-gene and J-gene trimming of TCR beta chains was found in a later genetic analysis and replicated in an independent cohort. Correlated functional status among segregating V segments might be attributable to linkage disequilibrium, but an unknown experimental factor could not be ruled out. Most TCR sequences were observed very rarely across donors, whereas some public TCRs were present in many individuals. When HLA alleles, especially DR and DQ, strongly co-occurred, TCR associations were difficult to assign to individual alleles. In a later analysis, HLA-associated TCR beta chains were found to be more clonally expanded and to have lower generation probabilities than equally common non-associated chains. The sequencing pipeline was judged likely to have produced a cluster of highly shared sequence variants as a technical artifact. In this cohort, only TCR beta chains were sequenced, and detectable features were limited by the absence of alpha or paired-chain data. For the cohort, immune exposure information was limited to CMV serostatus. The classifier was reported to diagnose cytomegalovirus status with high specificity and sensitivity in both the original cohort and the validation cohort. Several of the top co-occurrence clusters appeared to be linked to parvovirus B19, influenza, CMV and Epstein-Barr virus, according to a later analysis. Some IMGT-functional V segments, including TRBV6-2 and TRBV6-3, could not be distinguished by the 87-base-pair reads and were therefore excluded. Sequencing depth was assumed to be roughly uniform across donors in the presence/absence analyses, though that assumption may not hold. Because counts were too low, about 15 rarely observed V segments, including chromosome 9 orphons, were left out of the earlier analysis of over 550 of the donors. A further reported finding was that TCR beta sequences accurately predicted the HLA-A and HLA-B alleles for most subjects in the first cohort. According to a later analysis, TCR association rates differed among HLA loci, with DRB1 alleles showing the most associated TCRs and HLA-C alleles showing the fewest. A later analysis associated 15,000 to 20,000 TCR beta sequences with specific HLA alleles at a false discovery rate of 0.05. According to a later analysis, most CMV-associated TCR beta chains appeared to be HLA-restricted, and the HLA associations seemed to be driven largely by CMV exposure. In a later genetic analysis, fewer N-insertions in productive TCRs were reported among donors in an Asian-associated ancestry cluster than the approximately 670-donor mean. The authors suggested that the approach could potentially be extended to other disease states and immunological phenotypes.

The cohort was made up of about 610 healthy bone marrow donors. At the time of sampling, all cohort members were nominally healthy, though unrecorded immune exposures were likely present. The donor tested CMV seronegative, placing the donor among the 352 seronegative members of the cohort. A peripheral blood sample was collected from each donor, and TCR beta sequencing was performed on peripheral blood mononuclear cells. Genomic DNA extraction from the blood cell samples was performed with the Qiagen DNeasy Blood Extraction Kit. In the case of this clone: What this receptor recognizes is not known.

To prepare the library, the immunoSEQ multiplex PCR assay was applied. A mixture of 60 forward primers for TCR Vbeta segments and 13 reverse primers for TCR Jbeta segments was used in the multiplex PCR. A multiplex PCR assay on genomic DNA amplified the CDR3 region of rearranged TCR beta genes. The Illumina HiSeq System was used to sequence the amplified TCR beta libraries as 87-base-pair reads. The paper's data handling went like this. A later analysis tallied 75 million to 95 million unique TCR beta chains across the 640 or so repertoires, and about 10 million of those chains were shared by two or more donors. To remove PCR and sequencing errors, raw reads were error-corrected and collapsed into unique sequences using a nearest-neighbor algorithm that merged closely related sequences. V, D and J gene segments were assigned by aligning CDR3 sequences to IMGT reference sequences. For a sequence to be retained, at least a six-nucleotide match to both a V gene segment and a J gene segment was required. A rearrangement was called productive if the CDR3 had no stop codons and remained in frame with V and J, and every other rearrangement was called non-productive. CDR3 was defined according to IMGT convention as the region running from the second conserved V-encoded cysteine to the conserved J-encoded phenylalanine. The earlier analysis of about 610 of the donors excluded any sequence lacking an unambiguous match to a single V gene segment. An earlier analysis of 587 of the donors classified V segments as functional when productive rearrangements were above 56.7% and as segregating when the standard deviation between donors was above 5%. A statistical classification framework was built for diagnosing cytomegalovirus status from the catalog of TCR beta chain sequences. V and J gene assignment, in a later analysis, came from comparing TCR nucleotide sequences with IMGT/GENE-DB human TR gene sequences. A later analysis assigned CDR3 sequences and most-parsimonious VDJ recombination scenarios with the TCRdist pipeline. A later analysis defined each TCR beta chain by its CDR3 amino acid sequence plus V-gene family, and excluded reads lacking a unique V-gene family. As a way to deal with suspected cross-contamination and a sequencing artifact, a later analysis dropped roughly 600 nucleotide sequences that were highly shared and had low generation probability. In a later analysis, a clonal expansion index for each public chain was calculated from normalized within-repertoire ranks of inferred template counts. In a later analysis, generation probabilities were computed with a VDJ recombination model fitted to out-of-frame rearrangements, and the resulting probabilities were checked against IGoR. In a later analysis, hypergeometric tests were used to score TCR-TCR, TCR-HLA and TCR-CMV co-occurrence, with a repertoire-size bias correction applied to TCR pairs. A later analysis estimated false discovery rates by permuting HLA or CMV assignments 20 times. In a later analysis, co-occurring TCRs were grouped using DBSCAN, and TCRdist sequence similarity was added for clustering within HLA-allele-positive subsets. Repertoires with fewer than 30,000 or more than 120,000 public chains, plus five repertoires with anomalous nucleotide sharing, were excluded from co-occurrence clustering. Not all clones reach the TCRdb copy of this immuneACCESS table, which keeps in-frame sequences only. Checked studies attribute under half of the gap to unresolved V genes and leave the rest unexplained. The V and J calls and clone size were taken over from that table, and D and trimming were inferred from the DNA. The data table for this sample lists approximately 110,000 clones. The ten top clones hold roughly 3.5% of the sample.

The germline V gene (reference sequence) gives CDR1 as LNHDA and CDR2 as SQIVND. After removal of 5 bases from V and 2 bases from J, the junction retains 8 bases not matched to a gene. CDR3 length: 15 amino acids, cysteine to phenylalanine. The DNA shown is the 45-base CDR3, in frame from base 1. This clonotype was obtained from a man aged 30 to 45 in good health and CMV-seronegative. The chain is made from TRBV19 and TRBJ2-7; 8 central nucleotides agree with TRBD1. The source material was PBMCs. The CDR3 sequence is CASSLSGQGTYEQYF. The DNA sequence is TGTGCCAGTAGTCTGAGCGGACAGGGCACCTACGAGCAGTACTTC.